This is a list of T cell receptor beta chains from one sample in a study of control samples from healthy donors and cancer patients. Measured with immunoSEQ multiplex PCR; TCRdb has only the in-frame clones, and not every one. This table has about 160,000 clones, 85% to 90% appearing once. The sequenced sample consisted of blood. The receptors come from a man aged 25-45 years in good health. CDR3s include the opening cysteine and the closing phenylalanine or tryptophan. D genes are given only for firm matches. Size is omitted from some rows. Given values are once, few, many or a class for expanded clones.

V gene	J gene	clone size	D gene	CDR3 protein	CDR3 DNA
TRBV15	TRBJ1-5	NA	TRBD1	CATSRQGQGQPQHF	TGTGCCACCAGCCGACAGGGACAGGGCCAGCCCCAGCATTTT
TRBV27	TRBJ2-7	NA	NA	CASSLSVVPAEQYF	TGTGCCAGCAGTTTATCGGTGGTCCCGGCCGAGCAGTACTTC
TRBV5-1	TRBJ2-3	NA	TRBD2	CASSLGASGGSSSTDTQYF	TGCGCCAGCAGCTTGGGGGCTAGCGGGGGCAGTTCTAGCACAGATACGCAGTATTTT
TRBV13	TRBJ1-6	NA	NA	CASSRAGDNSPLHF	TGTGCCAGCAGCCGAGCAGGGGATAATTCACCCCTCCACTTT
TRBV6-2/TRBV6-3	TRBJ2-3	NA	NA	CASSYSGQGRDTQYF	TGTGCCAGCAGTTACTCCGGGCAGGGAAGAGATACGCAGTATTTT
TRBV11-2	TRBJ2-7	once	NA	CASSLRQGTFVEQYF	TGTGCCAGCAGCTTAAGGCAGGGGACGTTTGTTGAGCAGTACTTC
TRBV11-2	TRBJ2-1	few	NA	CASSFVADPYNEQFF	TGTGCCAGCAGCTTTGTAGCGGATCCCTACAATGAGCAGTTCTTC
TRBV5-8	TRBJ1-4	NA	NA	CASSLRDGSHNEKLFF	TGTGCCAGCAGCCTAAGGGATGGCAGTCATAATGAAAAACTGTTTTTT
TRBV24-1	TRBJ1-2	NA	TRBD1	CATSDKGQGSYGYTF	TGTGCCACCAGTGATAAGGGACAGGGATCTTATGGCTACACCTTC
TRBV15	TRBJ1-1	NA	NA	CATSLGLNTEAFF	TGTGCCACCAGCTTAGGGCTGAACACTGAAGCTTTCTTT
TRBV29-1	TRBJ2-3	NA	TRBD2	CSVHRLAGVGDTQYF	TGCAGCGTCCACAGACTAGCGGGAGTCGGAGATACGCAGTATTTT
TRBV24-1	TRBJ2-7	NA	NA	CATSGSGIGEQYF	TGTGCCACCAGTGGCTCTGGGATCGGCGAGCAGTACTTC
TRBV27	TRBJ1-2	few	TRBD1	CASSPSGQGSSYTF	TGTGCCAGCAGCCCCTCGGGACAGGGATCGAGCTACACCTTC
TRBV16	TRBJ2-3	NA	NA	CASSQSYRTDTQYF	TGTGCCAGCAGCCAATCTTACAGGACAGATACGCAGTATTTT
TRBV7-3	TRBJ2-1	NA	NA	CASSFQGSEQFF	TGTGCCAGCAGCTTTCAGGGAAGTGAGCAGTTCTTC
TRBV5-6	TRBJ1-5	NA	NA	CASSLYWGVDSNQPQHF	TGTGCCAGCAGCTTATATTGGGGTGTAGATAGCAATCAGCCCCAGCATTTT